This T cell receptor (beta chain) was retrieved from a study of untreated major depressive disorder. The CDR3 sequence is 13 residues long. Germline V gene sequence: CDR1 WNHNN, CDR2 SYGVQD (reference sequence). V lost 6 bases to trimming and J lost 4 bases, with 10 bases between them. The donors were all European-descended. No current or lifetime mood disorder and depressive symptom score of 5 or less defined controls. TCRdb's table, derived via immunoSEQ multiplex PCR, lists solely in-frame clones and lacks some. Counted here are just over 20,000 clones, about 90% occurring once; the ten biggest clones make up approximately 5.1%.

The sequence came from a woman in her thirties in good health. This sequence joins TRBV10-1 and TRBJ1-5; D is possibly TRBD1 (6 bases). Sample: CD4+ T cells from PBMCs. The CDR3 coding sequence is TGCGCCAGCAGCCCGGGGGCGAATCAGCCCCAGCATTTT. Its translation: CASSPGANQPQHF.